This TCR beta chain was recorded in a study of chemoradiotherapy in HPV16-positive cancers. Points from the study as a whole: Only two HPV16-positive patients supplied the functional HPV-specificity definition. HPV-responsive T-cell expansion during chemoradiotherapy was linked to improved recurrence-free survival in HPV16-positive patients.

A word on this clone: Antigen: not known.

Sequenced by immunoSEQ multiplex PCR; TCRdb stores in-frame clones only, minus some. The data contain a few thousand clones, approximately 90% of them seen just once; the ten biggest clones take up less than 5%. Repertoires were sampled repeatedly during chemoradiotherapy. V lost 1 base to trimming and J lost 3 bases, with 16 bases between them. The CDR3 runs to 16 residues. Per germline, CDR1 SGHTA and CDR2 FQGNSA. This chain joins TRBV7-2 and TRBJ2-7, with unresolved D. Sequencing used tumor tissue, obtained from a patient who underwent chemoradiotherapy. The origin of this receptor is a human donor with HPV-associated anogenital cancer. CDR3 DNA: TGTGCCAGCAGCTTAGGCCTCCATGGATCGGTCTACGAGCAGTACTTC. This sequence encodes CASSLGLHGSVYEQYF.